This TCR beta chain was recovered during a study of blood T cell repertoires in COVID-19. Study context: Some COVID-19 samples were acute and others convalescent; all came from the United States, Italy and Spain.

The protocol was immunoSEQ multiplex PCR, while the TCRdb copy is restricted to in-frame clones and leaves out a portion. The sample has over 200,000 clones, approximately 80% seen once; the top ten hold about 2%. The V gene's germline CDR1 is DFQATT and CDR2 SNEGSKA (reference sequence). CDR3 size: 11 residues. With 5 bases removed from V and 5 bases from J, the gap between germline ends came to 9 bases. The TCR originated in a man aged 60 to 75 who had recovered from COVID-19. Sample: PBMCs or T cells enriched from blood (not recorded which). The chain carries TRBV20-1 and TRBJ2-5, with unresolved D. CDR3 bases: TGCAGTGCTTCCAGCGAGGAGACCCAGTACTTC. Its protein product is CSASSEETQYF.